Listed here are 8 T cell receptor beta chains from one sample, sequenced in a study of molecular identifiers for immune sequencing clone quantification. TCRdb fed the PCR reads into MiXCR, producing one record per CDR3 protein. The sample contains a few hundred thousand distinct CDR3 sequences, roughly 24% of which appear only once. Sequenced: naive CD8+ T cells from blood, with Jurkat cell RNA spiked in. Subset here: FACS-sorted CD8+CD4-CCR7+CD45RA+ naive T cells. The receptors were sampled from a human donor in good health. Some libraries in this study had Jurkat cell RNA spiked in.

This clonotype was counted many times. V is TRBV12-5 and J is TRBJ1-1; D gene unclear. V was shortened by 1 base and J by 4 bases, with 7 bases between the two germline ends. The length of the CDR3 is 13 residues. Per germline, CDR1 LGHNT and CDR2 FRNRAP. CDR3 sequence (DNA): TGTGCTAGTGGTTTGGGGGTTAGCACTGAAGCTTTCTTT. This translates into CASGLGVSTEAFF. Drawing the rest from reference TRBV12-5 and TRBJ1-1, the complete variable domain is DARVTQTPRHKVTEMGQEVTMRCQPILGHNTVFWYRQTMMQGLELLAYFRNRAPLDDSGMPKDRFSAEMPDATLATLKIQPSEPRDSAVYFCASGLGVSTEAFFGQGTRLTVV.

This clonotype was counted ten times or more. The chain uses TRBV29-1 and TRBJ2-3; 13 bases fit TRBD2. This CDR3 spans 14 amino acids. Germline CDR1 SQVTM, CDR2 ANQGSEA. J was trimmed by 4 bases and V by 8 bases; bases with no gene match: 6. This CDR3 is CSPKLAGGPDTQYF. CDR3 in DNA: TGCAGCCCCAAACTAGCGGGAGGGCCAGATACGCAGTATTTT.

In its sample, this clonotype was seen many times. The genes are TRBV6-5 and TRBJ1-6; D gene ambiguous. The CDR3 runs to 10 residues. V gave up 8 bases and J gave up 8 bases, with 4 bases separating them. Germline loops: CDR1 MNHEY, CDR2 SVGAGI. In DNA form, the CDR3 reads TGTGCCAGCGGCCATTCACCCCTCCACTTT. This encodes CASGHSPLHF.

Comments on this clonotype: Possible read error: a much larger clone is one base away. The V call is TRBV14, the J call TRBJ2-7; D is unclear. The CDR3 length is 11 residues. Germline CDR1 SGHDN, CDR2 FVKESK. The CDR3 protein is CTSSHHYEQYF. The CDR3 bases are TGTACCAGCAGCCACCACTACGAGCAGTACTTC. The complete variable domain, with remaining parts taken from reference TRBV14 and TRBJ2-7, reads EAGVTQFPSHSVIEKGQTVTLRCDPISGHDNLYWYRRVMGKEIKFLLHFVKESKQDESGMPNNRFLAERTGGTYSTLKVQPAELEDSGVYFCTSSHHYEQYFGPGTRLTVT.

This clonotype was seen at least ten times. V and J are TRBV28 and TRBJ2-7, with D possibly TRBD2 on 6 matching bases. Per the germline V gene, CDR1 is MDHEN and CDR2 is SYDVKM. CDR3 length: 13 residues. With 11 bases removed from V and 3 bases from J, the gap between germline ends came to 17 bases. CDR3 sequence (DNA): TGTGCCGCCATCGGAGGGCCGTTCTACGAGCAGTACTTC. It yields the protein CAAIGGPFYEQYF. The full variable domain, with the rest looked up from reference TRBV28 and TRBJ2-7, is DVKVTQSSRYLVKRTGEKVFLECVQDMDHENMFWYRQDPGLGLRLIYFSYDVKMKEKGDIPEGYSVSREKKERFSLILESASTNQTSMYLCAAIGGPFYEQYFGPGTRLTVT.

This chain connects TRBV7-7 to TRBJ2-3; TRBD2 agrees at 10 bases. J lost 1 base, V lost 3 bases, and 4 bases had no gene match. CDR3 length equals 16 residues. Germline V gene lookup returns CDR1 SSHAT and CDR2 FNYEAQ (reference sequence). CDR3 nucleotides: TGTGCCAGCAGCTTCGGCCTAGCGGGGGGCACAGATACGCAGTATTTT. Protein: CASSFGLAGGTDTQYF.

This clonotype has more than one count but fewer than ten. V usage is TRBV4-2 and J usage is TRBJ2-7; TRBD2 is a possible D gene (6 bases). This CDR3 spans 15 amino acids. Trimming pared 1 base from V and 0 bases from J, leaving 10 bases between. Germline V CDR1 and CDR2: LGHNA, YNFKEQ. The CDR3 DNA reads as TGTGCCAGCAGCCAAGTCGGGGGTACCTCCTACGAGCAGTACTTC. Its translation is CASSQVGGTSYEQYF.

This clonotype was seen a few times. This chain connects TRBV6-5 to TRBJ1-2, with TRBD1 matching 10 bases. Germline CDR1 is MNHEY and CDR2 is SVGAGI. The CDR3 has 14 residues. V shed 7 bases, J shed 4 bases, and the junction held 6 bases outside the gene matches. The CDR3 coding sequence is TGTGCCAGCACCCGACAGGGGGCGGCCTATGGCTACACCTTC. Its translation: CASTRQGAAYGYTF.